This TCR beta chain appears in the sequencing data of a study of shared clonotypes between healthy human individuals. Cells designated naive CD8 were CD45RO-negative and were positively selected for CCR7, with terminally differentiated effector memory CD45RA+ cells excluded. All the donors were Caucasian adults who lived in Nashville, Tennessee. Overall study findings and caveats: Between a handful of donors, naive CD4 clonotypes were shared at a level of about 5%. What naive subsets generally showed was a larger estimated richness than memory subsets showed.

Once extracted for a subset, genomic DNA was divided evenly among several immunoSEQ plates. Profiled with immunoSEQ multiplex PCR; TCRdb holds only in-frame clones, not every one. Counted here are around 580,000 clones, 98% occurring once; the ten biggest clones make up 0.3%. The CDR3 contains 15 residues. J lost 9 bases, V lost 4 bases, and 6 bases had no gene match. Germline V CDR1 and CDR2: SGHRS, YFSETQ. Concerning this clone itself: Its antigen is not identified.

This clonotype originated in a man aged 30 to 45 in good health. This sequence joins TRBV5-1 and TRBJ2-1; TRBD2 agrees at 14 bases. The sequencing input was naive CD8+ T cells sorted from blood. CDR3 coding DNA: TGCGCCAGCAGCCCGGGACTAGCGGGAGTTCTTGAGCAGTTCTTC. It yields the protein CASSPGLAGVLEQFF.